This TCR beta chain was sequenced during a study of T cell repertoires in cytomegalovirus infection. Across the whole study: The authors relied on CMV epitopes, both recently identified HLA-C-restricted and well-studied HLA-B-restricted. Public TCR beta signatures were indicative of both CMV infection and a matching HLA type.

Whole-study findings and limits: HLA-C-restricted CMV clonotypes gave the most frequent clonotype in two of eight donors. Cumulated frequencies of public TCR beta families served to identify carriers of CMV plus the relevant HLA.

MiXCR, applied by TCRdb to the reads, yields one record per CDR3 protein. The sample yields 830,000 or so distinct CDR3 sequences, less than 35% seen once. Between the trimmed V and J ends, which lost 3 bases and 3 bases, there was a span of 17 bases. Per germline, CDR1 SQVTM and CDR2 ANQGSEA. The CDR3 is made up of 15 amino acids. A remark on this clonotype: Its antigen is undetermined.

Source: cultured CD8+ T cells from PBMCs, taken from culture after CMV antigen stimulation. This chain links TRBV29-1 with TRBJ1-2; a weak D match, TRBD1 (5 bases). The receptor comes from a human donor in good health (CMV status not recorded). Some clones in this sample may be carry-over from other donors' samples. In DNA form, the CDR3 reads TGCAGCGTTGACGGGACTATCAACTTTGACTATGGCTACACCTTC. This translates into CSVDGTINFDYGYTF.